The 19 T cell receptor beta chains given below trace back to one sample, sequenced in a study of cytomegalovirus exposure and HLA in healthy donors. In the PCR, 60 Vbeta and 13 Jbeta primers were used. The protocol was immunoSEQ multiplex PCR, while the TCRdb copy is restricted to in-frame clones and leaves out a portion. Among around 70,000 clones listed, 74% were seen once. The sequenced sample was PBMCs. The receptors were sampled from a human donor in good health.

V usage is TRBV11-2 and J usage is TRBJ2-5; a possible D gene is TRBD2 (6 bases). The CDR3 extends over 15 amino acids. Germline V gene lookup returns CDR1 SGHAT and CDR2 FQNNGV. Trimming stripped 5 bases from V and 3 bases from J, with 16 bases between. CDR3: CASSIRDLGKETQYF. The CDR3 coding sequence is TGTGCCAGCAGCATCCGGGACTTGGGGAAAGAGACCCAGTACTTC.

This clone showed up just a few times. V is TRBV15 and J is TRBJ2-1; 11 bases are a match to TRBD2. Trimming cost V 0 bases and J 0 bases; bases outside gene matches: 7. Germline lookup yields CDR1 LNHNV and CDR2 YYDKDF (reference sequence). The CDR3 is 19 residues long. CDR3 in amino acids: CATSRELAGGKSSYNEQFF. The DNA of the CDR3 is TGTGCCACCAGCAGAGAGCTAGCGGGAGGCAAGAGCTCCTACAATGAGCAGTTCTTC.

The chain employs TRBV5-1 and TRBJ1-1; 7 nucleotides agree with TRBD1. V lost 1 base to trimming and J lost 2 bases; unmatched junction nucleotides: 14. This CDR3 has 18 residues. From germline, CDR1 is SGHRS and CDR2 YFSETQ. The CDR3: CASSLLTEAQGFNTEAFF. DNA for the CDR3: TGCGCCAGCAGCTTGCTCACGGAGGCACAGGGGTTTAACACTGAAGCTTTCTTT.

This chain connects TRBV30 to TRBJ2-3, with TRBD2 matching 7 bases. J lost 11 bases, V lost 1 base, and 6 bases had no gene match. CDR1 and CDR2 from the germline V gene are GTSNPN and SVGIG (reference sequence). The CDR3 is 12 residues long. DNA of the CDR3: TGTGCCTGGAGTGCGGGGAGGGAAAGGCAGTATTTT. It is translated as CAWSAGRERQYF.

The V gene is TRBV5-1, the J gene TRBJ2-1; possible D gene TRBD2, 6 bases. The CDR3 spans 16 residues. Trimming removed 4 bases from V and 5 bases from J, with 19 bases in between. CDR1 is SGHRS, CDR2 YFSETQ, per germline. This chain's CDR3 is CASSVSGQEGNNEQFF. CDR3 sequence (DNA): TGCGCCAGCAGCGTCTCTGGGCAGGAGGGGAACAATGAGCAGTTCTTC.

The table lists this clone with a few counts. In nucleotides, the CDR3 is TGTGCCATAGCCCAGGGGACAATCTATGGCTACACCTTC. Encoded protein: CAIAQGTIYGYTF. The chain combines TRBV10-3 with TRBJ1-2, with D perhaps matching TRBD1 (6 bases). Germline loops: CDR1 ENHRY, CDR2 SYGVKD. The CDR3 has 13 amino acids. V lost 9 bases and J lost 4, with 15 bases in between.

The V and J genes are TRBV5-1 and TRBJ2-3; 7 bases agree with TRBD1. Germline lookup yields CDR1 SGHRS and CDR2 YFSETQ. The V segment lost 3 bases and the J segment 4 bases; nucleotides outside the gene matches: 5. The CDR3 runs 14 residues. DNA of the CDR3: TGCGCCAGCAGCTCCGGGACAGTCGCAGATACGCAGTATTTT. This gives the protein CASSSGTVADTQYF. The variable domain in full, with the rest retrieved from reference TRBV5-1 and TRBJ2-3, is KAGVTQTPRYLIKTRGQQVTLSCSPISGHRSVSWYQQTPGQGLQFLFEYFSETQRNKGNFPGRFSGRQFSNSRSEMNVSTLELGDSALYLCASSSGTVADTQYFGPGTRLTVL.

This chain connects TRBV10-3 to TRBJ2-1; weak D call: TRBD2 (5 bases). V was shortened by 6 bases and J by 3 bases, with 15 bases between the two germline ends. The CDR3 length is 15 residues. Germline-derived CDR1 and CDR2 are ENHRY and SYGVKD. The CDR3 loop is CAISDDAGVYNEQFF. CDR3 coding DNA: TGTGCCATCAGCGATGACGCCGGGGTCTACAATGAGCAGTTCTTC.

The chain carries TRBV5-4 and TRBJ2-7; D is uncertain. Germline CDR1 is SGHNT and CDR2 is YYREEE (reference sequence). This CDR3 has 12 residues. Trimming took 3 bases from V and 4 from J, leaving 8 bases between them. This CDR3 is CASSSDSYEQYF. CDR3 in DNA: TGTGCCAGCAGCTCCGACTCGTACGAGCAGTACTTC.

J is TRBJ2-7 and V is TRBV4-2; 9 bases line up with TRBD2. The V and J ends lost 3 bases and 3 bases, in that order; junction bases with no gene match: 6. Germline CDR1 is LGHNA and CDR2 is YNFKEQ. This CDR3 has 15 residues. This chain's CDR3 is CASSQQRTSDYEQYF. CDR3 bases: TGTGCCAGCAGCCAGCAACGGACTAGCGACTACGAGCAGTACTTC.

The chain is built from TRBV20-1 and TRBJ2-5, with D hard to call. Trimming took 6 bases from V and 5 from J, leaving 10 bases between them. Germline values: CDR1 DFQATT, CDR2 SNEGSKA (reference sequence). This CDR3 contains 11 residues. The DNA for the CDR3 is TGCAGTGCGCTCCTGCAGGAGACCCAGTACTTC. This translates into CSALLQETQYF.

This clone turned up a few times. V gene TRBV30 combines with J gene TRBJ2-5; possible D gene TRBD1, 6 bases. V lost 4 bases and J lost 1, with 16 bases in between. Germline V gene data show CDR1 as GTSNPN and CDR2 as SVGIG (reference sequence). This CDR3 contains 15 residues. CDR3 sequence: CAWNLRGRTQETQYF. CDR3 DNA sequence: TGTGCCTGGAACCTCAGGGGCAGGACCCAAGAGACCCAGTACTTC.

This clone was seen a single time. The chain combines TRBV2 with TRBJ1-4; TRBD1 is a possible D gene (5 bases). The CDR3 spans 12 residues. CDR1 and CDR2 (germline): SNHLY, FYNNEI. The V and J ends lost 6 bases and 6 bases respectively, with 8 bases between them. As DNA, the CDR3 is TGTGCCAGCAGGGACACATATGAAAAACTGTTTTTT. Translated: CASRDTYEKLFF.

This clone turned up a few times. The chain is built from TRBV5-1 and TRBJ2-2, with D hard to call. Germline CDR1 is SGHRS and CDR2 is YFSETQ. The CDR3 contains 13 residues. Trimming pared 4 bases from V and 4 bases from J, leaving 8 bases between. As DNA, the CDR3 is TGCGCCAGCAGCCGTACAGTCACCGGGGAGCTGTTTTTT. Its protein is CASSRTVTGELFF.

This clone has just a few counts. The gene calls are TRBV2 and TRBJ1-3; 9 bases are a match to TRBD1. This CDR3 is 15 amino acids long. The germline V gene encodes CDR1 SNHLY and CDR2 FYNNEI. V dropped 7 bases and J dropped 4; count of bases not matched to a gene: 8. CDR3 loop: CASTLQGAWGNTIYF. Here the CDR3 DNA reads TGTGCCAGCACCCTACAGGGGGCGTGGGGAAACACCATATATTTT.

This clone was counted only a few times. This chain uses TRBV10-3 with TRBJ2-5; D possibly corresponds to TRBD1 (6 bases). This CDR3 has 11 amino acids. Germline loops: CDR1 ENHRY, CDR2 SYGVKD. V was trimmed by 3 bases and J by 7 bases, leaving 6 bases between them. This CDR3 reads CAISEGGTQYF. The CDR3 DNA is TGTGCCATCAGTGAAGGGGGGACCCAGTACTTC.

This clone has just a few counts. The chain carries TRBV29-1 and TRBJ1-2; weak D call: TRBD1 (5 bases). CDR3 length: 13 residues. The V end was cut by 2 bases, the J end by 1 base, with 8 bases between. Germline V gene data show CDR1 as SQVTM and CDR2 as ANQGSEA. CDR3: CSVEPDNNYGYTF. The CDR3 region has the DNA TGCAGCGTTGAACCGGACAATAACTATGGCTACACCTTC.

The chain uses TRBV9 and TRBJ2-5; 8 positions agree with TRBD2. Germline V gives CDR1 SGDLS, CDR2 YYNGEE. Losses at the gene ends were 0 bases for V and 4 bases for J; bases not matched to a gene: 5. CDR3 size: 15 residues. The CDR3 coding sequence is TGTGCCAGCAGCGTAGATAGCGGGAATGGAGAGACCCAGTACTTC. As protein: CASSVDSGNGETQYF.

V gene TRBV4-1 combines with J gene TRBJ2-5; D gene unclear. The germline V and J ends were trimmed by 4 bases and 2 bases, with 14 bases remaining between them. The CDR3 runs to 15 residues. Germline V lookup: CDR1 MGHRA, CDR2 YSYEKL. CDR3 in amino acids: CASSRYGDAQETQYF. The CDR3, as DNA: TGCGCCAGCAGCCGATATGGAGACGCACAAGAGACCCAGTACTTC.